This T cell receptor (beta chain) emerged from a study of T cell changes during pregnancy in multiple sclerosis. The assay was immunoSEQ multiplex PCR, and TCRdb's table has in-frame clones only and misses some. The repertoire holds 66,000 or so clones, with 85% to 90% as singletons. The length of the CDR3 is 13 residues. The V gene lost 7 bases and the J gene lost 6 bases, with 15 bases spanning the gap. Per the germline V gene, CDR1 is MGHDK and CDR2 is SYGVNS. The sequencing here drew on peripheral blood, taken in the first trimester of pregnancy. The rearrangement links TRBV25-1 to TRBJ1-1, with D hard to call. This receptor was identified in a female donor in good health, enrolled as a control in a pregnancy study. The CDR3 region has the DNA TGTGCCAGCACCATCTTAAGCGGGGCTGAAGCTTTCTTT. Encoded protein: CASTILSGAEAFF.